The clone carrying this T cell receptor (beta chain) was counted a single time. This entry is derived from a study of blood T cell repertoires in COVID-19. Clones were read by immunoSEQ multiplex PCR, and TCRdb kept only the in-frame ones, dropping some. In the table there are 14,000 or so clones, about 92% of which are singletons. Germline CDR1 MDHEN, CDR2 SYDVKM. The trim removed 6 bases at V and 6 bases at J, leaving 12 bases unmatched. The CDR3 consists of 17 residues. Sequenced: peripheral blood. This sequence was found in a human donor in a cohort sampled during active COVID-19. The rearrangement uses TRBV28 and TRBJ2-3; 13 bases line up with TRBD2. The CDR3 nucleotides are TGTGCCAGCAGCCTCACGCGAATGACTAGCGGGGGGGATACGCAGTATTTT. Its translation is CASSLTRMTSGGDTQYF. The full variable domain, its missing parts supplied by reference TRBV28 and TRBJ2-3, is DVKVTQSSRYLVKRTGEKVFLECVQDMDHENMFWYRQDPGLGLRLIYFSYDVKMKEKGDIPEGYSVSREKKERFSLILESASTNQTSMYLCASSLTRMTSGGDTQYFGPGTRLTVL.